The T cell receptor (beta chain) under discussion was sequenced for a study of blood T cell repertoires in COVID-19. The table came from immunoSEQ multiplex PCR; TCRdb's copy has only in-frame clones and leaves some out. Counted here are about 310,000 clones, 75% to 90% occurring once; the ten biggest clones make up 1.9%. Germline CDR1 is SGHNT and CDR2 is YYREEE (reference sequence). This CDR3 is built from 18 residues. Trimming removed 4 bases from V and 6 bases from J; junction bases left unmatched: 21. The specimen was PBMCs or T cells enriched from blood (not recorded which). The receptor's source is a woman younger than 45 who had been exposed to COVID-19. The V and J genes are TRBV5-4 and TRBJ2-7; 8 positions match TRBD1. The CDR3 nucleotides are TGTGCCAGCAGCAATTTTGACAGGGGAATTTGGGACAAAACCGAGCAGTACTTC. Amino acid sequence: CASSNFDRGIWDKTEQYF.